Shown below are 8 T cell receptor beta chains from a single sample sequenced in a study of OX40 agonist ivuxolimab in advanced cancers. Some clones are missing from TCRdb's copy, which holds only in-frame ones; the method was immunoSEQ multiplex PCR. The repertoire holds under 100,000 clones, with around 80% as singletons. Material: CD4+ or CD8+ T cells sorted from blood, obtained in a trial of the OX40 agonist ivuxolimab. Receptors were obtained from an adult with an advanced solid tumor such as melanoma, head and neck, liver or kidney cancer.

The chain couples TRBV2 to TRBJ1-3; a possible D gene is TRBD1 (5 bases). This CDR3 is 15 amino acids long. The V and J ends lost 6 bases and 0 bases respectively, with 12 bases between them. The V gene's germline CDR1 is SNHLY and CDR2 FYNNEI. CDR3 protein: CASSRGLSSGNTIYF. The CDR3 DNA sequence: TGTGCCAGCAGCCGGGGACTCTCCTCTGGAAACACCATATATTTT.

CDR3 DNA sequence: TGTGCCAGCAGCGTCGGGGGATTTCGTACTGAAGCTTTCTTT. It yields the protein CASSVGGFRTEAFF. The chain is built from TRBV28 and TRBJ1-1; weak D call: TRBD1 (5 bases). The V gene's germline CDR1 is MDHEN and CDR2 SYDVKM. The CDR3 is 14 amino acids. Trimming stripped 6 bases from V and 5 bases from J, with 16 bases between.

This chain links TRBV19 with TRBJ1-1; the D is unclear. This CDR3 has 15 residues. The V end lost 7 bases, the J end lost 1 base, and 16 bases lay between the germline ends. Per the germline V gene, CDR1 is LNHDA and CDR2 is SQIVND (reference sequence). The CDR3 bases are TGTGCCAGTACCACCGGAAGGCAAAGGAACACTGAAGCTTTCTTT. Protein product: CASTTGRQRNTEAFF.

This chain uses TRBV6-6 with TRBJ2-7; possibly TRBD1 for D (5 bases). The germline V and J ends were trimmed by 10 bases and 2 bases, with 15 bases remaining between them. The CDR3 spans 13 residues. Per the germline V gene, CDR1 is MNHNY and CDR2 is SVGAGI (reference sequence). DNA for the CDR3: TGTGCCAACCTGGGCAGGGCCACCTACGAGCAGTACTTC. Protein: CANLGRATYEQYF.

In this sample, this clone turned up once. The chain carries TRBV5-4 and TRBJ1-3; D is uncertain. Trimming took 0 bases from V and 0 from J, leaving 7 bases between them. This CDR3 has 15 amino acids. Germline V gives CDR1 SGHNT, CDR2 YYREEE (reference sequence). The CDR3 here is CASSLVGSSGNTIYF. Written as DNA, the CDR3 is TGTGCCAGCAGCTTGGTTGGGAGCTCTGGAAACACCATATATTTT. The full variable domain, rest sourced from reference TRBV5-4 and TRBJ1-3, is ETGVTQSPTHLIKTRGQQVTLRCSSQSGHNTVSWYQQALGQGPQFIFQYYREEENGRGNFPPRFSGLQFPNYSSELNVNALELDDSALYLCASSLVGSSGNTIYFGEGSWLTVV.

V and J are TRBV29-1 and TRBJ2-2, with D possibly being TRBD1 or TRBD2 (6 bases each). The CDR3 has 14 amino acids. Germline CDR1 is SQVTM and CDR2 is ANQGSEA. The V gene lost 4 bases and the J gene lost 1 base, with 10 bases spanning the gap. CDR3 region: CSVGGDKNTGELFF. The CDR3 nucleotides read TGCAGCGTTGGGGGGGACAAGAACACCGGGGAGCTGTTTTTT.

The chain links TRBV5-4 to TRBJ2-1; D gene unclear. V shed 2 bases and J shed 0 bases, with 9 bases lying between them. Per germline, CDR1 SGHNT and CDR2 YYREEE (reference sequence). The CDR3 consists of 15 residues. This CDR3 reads CASSLALGSYNEQFF. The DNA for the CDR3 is TGTGCCAGCAGCTTAGCCCTGGGCTCCTACAATGAGCAGTTCTTC.

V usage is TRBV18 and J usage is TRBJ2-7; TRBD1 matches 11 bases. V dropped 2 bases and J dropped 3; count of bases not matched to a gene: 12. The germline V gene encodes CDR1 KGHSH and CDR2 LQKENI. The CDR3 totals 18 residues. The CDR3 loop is CASSPMGQGVSIVYEQYF. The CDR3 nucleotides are TGTGCCAGCTCACCAATGGGACAGGGGGTTTCTATAGTCTACGAGCAGTACTTC.